Sequencing of this T cell receptor (beta chain) was carried out in a study of T cell responses to AZD1222 COVID-19 vaccine. Across the study: Second doses were pooled across both intervals (about 4 or about 12 weeks). Points from the study as a whole: At study baseline, merely several AZD1222 recipients were seropositive. The breadth and depth of Spike-specific TCRs increased once two AZD1222 doses had been given.

Points on this clone: Its antigen is unidentified.

The repertoire was sequenced with immunoSEQ multiplex PCR; TCRdb's copy has only in-frame clones and lacks some. Found here are 130,000 or so clones, approximately 91% of them singletons; the top ten hold approximately 6%. This CDR3 contains 14 residues. Germline-derived CDR1 and CDR2 are SGHAT and FQNNGV. V lost 4 bases and J lost 2, with 11 bases in between. Source: peripheral blood, taken on day 0 of AZD1222 vaccination. The rearrangement joins TRBV11-2 to TRBJ1-2; no firm D call. This sequence was found in an adult in good health. CDR3 nucleotide sequence: TGTGCCAGCAGCTCTCTGTTAGGAAACTATGGCTACACCTTC. Its translation: CASSSLLGNYGYTF.